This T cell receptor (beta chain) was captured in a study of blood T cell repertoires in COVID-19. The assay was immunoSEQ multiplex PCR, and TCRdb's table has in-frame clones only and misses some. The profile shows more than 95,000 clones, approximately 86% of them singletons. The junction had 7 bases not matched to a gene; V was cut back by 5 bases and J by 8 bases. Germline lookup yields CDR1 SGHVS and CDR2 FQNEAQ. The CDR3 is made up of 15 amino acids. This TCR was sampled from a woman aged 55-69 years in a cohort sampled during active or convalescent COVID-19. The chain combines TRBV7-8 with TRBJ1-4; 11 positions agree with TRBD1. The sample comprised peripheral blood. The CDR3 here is CASSHGTGGLEKLFF. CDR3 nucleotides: TGTGCCAGCAGCCACGGGACAGGGGGTTTGGAAAAACTGTTTTTT.